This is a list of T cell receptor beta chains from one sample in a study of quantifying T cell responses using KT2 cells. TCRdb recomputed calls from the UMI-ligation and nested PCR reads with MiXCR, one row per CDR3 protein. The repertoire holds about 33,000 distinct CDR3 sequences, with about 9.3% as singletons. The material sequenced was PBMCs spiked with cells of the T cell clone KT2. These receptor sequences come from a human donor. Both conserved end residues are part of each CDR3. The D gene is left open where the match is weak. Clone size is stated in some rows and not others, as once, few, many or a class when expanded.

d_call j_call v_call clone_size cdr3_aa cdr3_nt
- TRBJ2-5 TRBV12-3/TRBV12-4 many CASKRTASVETQYF TGTGCCAGCAAACGGACAGCCAGCGTAGAGACCCAGTACTTC
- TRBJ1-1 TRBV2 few CASRKDFDTEAFF TGTGCCAGCAGGAAAGACTTTGACACTGAAGCTTTCTTT
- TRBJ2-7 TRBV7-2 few CASSDYTGPTHEQYF TGTGCCAGCAGCGACTATACAGGGCCAACTCACGAGCAGTACTTC
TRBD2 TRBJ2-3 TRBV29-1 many CSVETSGGTDTQYF TGCAGCGTCGAGACTAGCGGCGGTACAGATACGCAGTATTTT
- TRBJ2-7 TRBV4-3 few CASSQDLRAYYEQYF TGCGCCAGCAGCCAAGACCTACGGGCGTACTACGAGCAGTACTTC
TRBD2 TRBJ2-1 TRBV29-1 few CSVEDRAGGDNEQFF TGCAGCGTTGAAGATAGGGCGGGGGGGGACAATGAGCAGTTCTTC
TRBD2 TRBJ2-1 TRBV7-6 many CASSPRAGVYNEQFF TGTGCCAGCAGCCCACGAGCGGGGGTCTACAATGAGCAGTTCTTC
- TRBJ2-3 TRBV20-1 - CSARVRGLPRGRGTDTQYF TGCAGTGCTAGAGTCAGGGGGCTTCCGCGGGGGCGAGGCACAGATACGCAGTATTTT
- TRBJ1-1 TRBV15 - CATSRDPRAEAFF TGTGCCACCAGCAGAGATCCCAGGGCGGAAGCTTTCTTT
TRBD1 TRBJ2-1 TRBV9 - CASSTPGQGAHNEQFF TGTGCCAGCAGCACCCCCGGACAGGGGGCGCACAATGAGCAGTTCTTC
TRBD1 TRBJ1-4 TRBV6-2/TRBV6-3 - CASKQADRVEEKLFF TGTGCCAGCAAACAAGCGGACAGGGTGGAAGAAAAACTGTTTTTT
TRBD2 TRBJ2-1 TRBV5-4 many CASSLSGGGVQGEQFF TGTGCCAGCAGCCTGTCGGGGGGGGGCGTTCAGGGTGAGCAGTTCTTC
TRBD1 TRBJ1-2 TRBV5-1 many CASSSGDRGNYGYTF TGCGCCAGCAGCTCGGGGGACAGGGGAAACTATGGCTACACCTTC
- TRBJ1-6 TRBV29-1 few CSVAETANSPLHF TGCAGCGTTGCCGAGACAGCCAATTCACCCCTCCACTTT
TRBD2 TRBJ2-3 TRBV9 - CASSVAPAGGPGDTQYF TGTGCCAGCAGCGTAGCTCCAGCGGGGGGGCCTGGAGATACGCAGTATTTT
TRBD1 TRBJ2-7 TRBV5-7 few CASSSRDRHSYEQYF TGTGCCAGCAGCAGCCGGGACAGGCACTCCTACGAGCAGTACTTC
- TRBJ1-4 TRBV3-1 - CASSQARYEKLFF TGTGCCAGCAGCCAAGCGCGTTATGAAAAACTGTTTTTT
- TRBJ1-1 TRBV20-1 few CSARGQANTEAFF TGCAGTGCTAGAGGCCAGGCGAACACTGAAGCTTTCTTT
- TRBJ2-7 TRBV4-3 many CASSRGTGSYEQYF TGCGCCAGCAGCCGCGGGACGGGCTCCTACGAGCAGTACTTC
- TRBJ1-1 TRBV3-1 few CASSPLFGGETEAFF TGTGCCAGCAGCCCTCTTTTTGGGGGTGAAACTGAAGCTTTCTTT
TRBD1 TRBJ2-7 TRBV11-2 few CASSSPRQGHEQYF TGTGCCAGCAGCTCACCACGACAGGGGCACGAGCAGTACTTC
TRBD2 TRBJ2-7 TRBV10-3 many CAISEVERGGYEQYF TGTGCCATCAGTGAAGTCGAGCGGGGTGGATACGAGCAGTACTTC
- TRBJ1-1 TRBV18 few CASSTTVGAEAFF TGTGCCAGCTCCACCACCGTAGGGGCTGAAGCTTTCTTT
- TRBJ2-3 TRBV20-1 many CSASTETDTQYF TGCAGTGCTAGTACGGAAACAGATACGCAGTATTTT
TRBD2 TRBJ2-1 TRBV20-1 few CSARVDSRGAYNEQFF TGCAGTGCTAGAGTTGATTCGCGGGGGGCCTACAATGAGCAGTTCTTC
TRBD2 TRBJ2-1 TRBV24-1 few CATSDGAGSSYNEQFF TGTGCCACCAGTGATGGAGCGGGGTCCTCCTACAATGAGCAGTTCTTC
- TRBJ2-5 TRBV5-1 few CASSFWIGDQETQYF TGCGCCAGCAGCTTTTGGATAGGGGATCAAGAGACCCAGTACTTC
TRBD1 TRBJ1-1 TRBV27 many CASSKPGQWNTEAFF TGTGCCAGCAGTAAACCGGGACAGTGGAACACTGAAGCTTTCTTT
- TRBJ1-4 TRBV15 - CATSSPGERKDEKLFF TGTGCCACCAGCAGCCCAGGGGAGCGAAAAGATGAAAAACTGTTTTTT
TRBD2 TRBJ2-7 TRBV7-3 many CASSPSPAGGHEQYF TGTGCCAGCAGCCCCTCTCCAGCGGGAGGCCACGAGCAGTACTTC
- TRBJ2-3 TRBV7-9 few CASSLGLGITDTQYF TGTGCCAGCAGCTTAGGACTAGGAATCACAGATACGCAGTATTTT
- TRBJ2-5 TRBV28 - CASSSSWSQETQYF TGTGCCAGCAGTTCTTCCTGGTCCCAAGAGACCCAGTACTTC
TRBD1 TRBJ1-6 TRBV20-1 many CSAQTHSNRGRNSPLHF TGCAGTGCTCAAACCCATAGCAACAGGGGGCGTAATTCACCCCTCCACTTT
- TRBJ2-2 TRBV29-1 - CSAGLTNTGELFF TGCAGCGCAGGACTAACGAACACCGGGGAGCTGTTTTTT
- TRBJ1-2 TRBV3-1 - CASSQGLGGPYGYTF TGTGCCAGCAGCCAAGGATTAGGCGGACCATATGGCTACACCTTC
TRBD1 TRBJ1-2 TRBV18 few CASSPRDRAHGYTF TGTGCCAGCTCACCCCGGGACAGGGCCCATGGCTACACCTTC
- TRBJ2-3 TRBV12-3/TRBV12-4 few CASSRQARTDTQYF TGTGCCAGCAGTAGACAGGCCCGCACAGATACGCAGTATTTT
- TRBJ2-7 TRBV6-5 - CASSYTRTVTYEQYF TGTGCCAGCAGTTACACCCGGACTGTTACCTACGAGCAGTACTTC
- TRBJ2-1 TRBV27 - CASSLSDHNNEQFF TGTGCCAGCAGTTTATCGGACCACAACAATGAGCAGTTCTTC
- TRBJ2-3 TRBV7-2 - CASSLELPTDTQYF TGTGCCAGCAGCTTAGAGCTCCCCACAGATACGCAGTATTTT